Shown below are 6 T cell receptor beta chains from a single sample sequenced in a study of blood T cell repertoires in COVID-19. The assay was immunoSEQ multiplex PCR, and TCRdb's table has in-frame clones only and misses some. The sample has hundreds of thousands of clones, approximately 87% seen once. The sequenced sample consisted of peripheral blood. These receptors were collected from a woman aged 50 to 60 with COVID-19, enrolled during active disease.

This clone was recorded only once. V usage is TRBV3-1 (or the pseudogene TRBV3-2) and J usage is TRBJ2-2; 10 nucleotides align to TRBD1. Trimming at V came to 4 bases and at J to 4 bases, leaving 3 bases not matched to a gene. The germline V gene encodes CDR1 LGHDT and CDR2 YNNKEL (reference sequence). The CDR3 contains 15 residues. This CDR3 reads CASSRGQGGTGELFF. CDR3 sequence (DNA): TGTGCCAGCAGCCGCGGACAGGGGGGCACCGGGGAGCTGTTTTTT.

This chain links TRBV30 with TRBJ1-6; D is perhaps TRBD1 (6 bases). The CDR3 length is 13 residues. Trimming removed 0 bases from V and 10 bases from J, with 10 bases in between. Per the germline V gene, CDR1 is GTSNPN and CDR2 is SVGIG (reference sequence). Here the CDR3 DNA reads TGTGCCTGGAGTGTACAGGGTCAGTCACCCCTCCACTTT. Translated: CAWSVQGQSPLHF.

The chain employs TRBV5-4 and TRBJ2-3, with a weak D call TRBD2 (5 bases). Germline CDR1 is SGHNT and CDR2 is YYREEE (reference sequence). The V and J ends lost 4 bases and 5 bases respectively, with 14 bases between them. The CDR3 runs to 14 residues. The CDR3 protein is CASSPGKFRDTQYF. In DNA, the CDR3 is TGTGCCAGCAGCCCGGGAAAGTTTAGAGATACGCAGTATTTT. The complete variable domain, with remaining parts taken from reference TRBV5-4 and TRBJ2-3, reads ETGVTQSPTHLIKTRGQQVTLRCSSQSGHNTVSWYQQALGQGPQFIFQYYREEENGRGNFPPRFSGLQFPNYSSELNVNALELDDSALYLCASSPGKFRDTQYFGPGTRLTVL.

This clone was counted a single time. The gene calls are TRBV21-1 and TRBJ2-1; TRBD2, the table's D call, was not compared with the DNA. TRBV21-1 is shown as a pseudogene. This CDR3 has 15 amino acids. The CDR3 coding sequence is TGTGCCAGCAGCAACAGGACTAGCCCAAACAATGAGCAGTTCTTC. It yields the protein CASSNRTSPNNEQFF.

J is TRBJ1-5 and V is TRBV6-5, with 7 bases fitting TRBD1. Germline loops: CDR1 MNHEY, CDR2 SVGAGI. J gave up 4 bases and V 7 bases, and 10 bases lay outside the gene matches. This CDR3 has 15 amino acids. The DNA of the CDR3 is TGTGCCAGCACCAGAAAGTGGGACAGTAATCAGCCCCAGCATTTT. Translation: CASTRKWDSNQPQHF.

In its sample, this clone was seen once. The chain joins TRBV29-1 to TRBJ1-3; the D gene is possibly TRBD1 (5 bases). The CDR3 is 13 amino acids. Germline V gives CDR1 SQVTM, CDR2 ANQGSEA. V was clipped by 5 bases and J by 0 bases, with 8 bases between them. Here the CDR3 DNA reads TGCAGCGTTACCCAGGGCTCTGGAAACACCATATATTTT. Translated: CSVTQGSGNTIYF.